This T cell receptor beta chain is drawn from a study of CD8 T cells in ankylosing spondylitis. This clonotype was recorded many times. The antigen remains unidentified. The authors made TCR beta libraries by quantitative 5'-RACE with molecular barcodes. TCRdb passed the 5' RACE reads through MiXCR, listing each CDR3 protein once. Altogether roughly 280,000 distinct CDR3 sequences are present, about 19% being singletons, with the ten largest covering around 8%. Study observations and caveats: A motif in TCR beta, a set of about 8 highly homologous variants, appeared characteristic of ankylosing spondylitis blood. There were earlier reports of some motif variants in reactive arthritis synovial fluid and blood.

The TCR comes from a male donor with ankylosing spondylitis or in good health (not recorded which). The sequenced sample was blood, either unsorted or a sorted T cell fraction (not recorded which).

The CDR3, as DNA: TGTGCCATCAGACCTAGCGGGGGAAAGGGGGAGCTGTTTTTT. It specifies CAIRPSGGKGELFF. The rearrangement links TRBV10-3 to TRBJ2-2, with TRBD2 identical over 10 bases. Per the germline V gene, CDR1 is ENHRY and CDR2 is SYGVKD. The CDR3 is made up of 14 amino acids. V lost 6 bases to trimming and J lost 8 bases; unmatched junction nucleotides: 6.